The rows below give T cell receptor beta chains drawn from one sample of a study of sequential checkpoint blockade in melanoma. Profiled with immunoSEQ multiplex PCR; TCRdb holds only in-frame clones, not every one. The sample has about 2,500 clones, 20% to 25% seen once; the top ten hold 15% to 20%. The sequencing here drew on tumor tissue (inferred from file names), taken from a patient given nivolumab and ipilimumab in sequence. The receptors shown here come from a human donor with melanoma. CDR3s include the opening cysteine and the closing phenylalanine or tryptophan. D genes are given only for firm matches. Rows give clone size only sometimes, using once, few, many, or a class for an expanded clone.

clone size	V gene	D gene	J gene	CDR3 DNA	CDR3 protein
.	TRBV10-2	.	TRBJ2-1	TGCGCCAGCAGTGGACAGCTCTACAATGAGCAGTTCTTC	CASSGQLYNEQFF
.	TRBV9	TRBD2	TRBJ2-1	TGTGCCAGCACCAGCCTAGCGGGAGGGTACAATGAGCAGTTCTTC	CASTSLAGGYNEQFF
few	TRBV19	.	TRBJ1-1	TGTGCCAGTAGTATAAGGTTGGGGGTACTCGGAGCTTTCTTT	CASSIRLGVLGAFF
.	TRBV15	.	TRBJ1-6	TGTGCCACCAGCCCCGGGGAGGGATATAATTCACCCCTCCACTTT	CATSPGEGYNSPLHF
.	TRBV30	.	TRBJ2-2	TGTGCCTGGAGTCCTACCGGGGAGCTGTTTTTT	CAWSPTGELFF
.	TRBV18	.	TRBJ2-5	TGTGCCAGCTCGGGGACCCGACAAGAGACCCAGTACTTC	CASSGTRQETQYF
.	TRBV28	.	TRBJ1-2	TGTGCCAGCAGATCCTCAGGGTTTATTAGAGACTATGGCTACACCTTC	CASRSSGFIRDYGYTF
.	TRBV5-1	.	TRBJ1-4	TGCGCCAGCAGCCTGGGATGGACTAATGAAAAACTGTTTTTT	CASSLGWTNEKLFF
.	TRBV11-3	TRBD2	TRBJ2-3	TGTGCCAGCAGCCAAGCGAGGCGTGGCGGGAGGTATACAGATACGCAGTATTTT	CASSQARRGGRYTDTQYF
.	TRBV5-1	.	TRBJ1-4	TGCGCCAGCAGCCTAAGACAGGCAACTAATGAAAAACTGTTTTTT	CASSLRQATNEKLFF
medium-sized	TRBV11-3	TRBD2	TRBJ2-1	TGTGCCAGCAGCTTAGGTCTAGCGGGAGGGGCAGGAAATGAGCAGTTCTTC	CASSLGLAGGAGNEQFF
.	TRBV10-2	.	TRBJ1-3	TGCGCCAGCAGTGAATCGATGGGAAACACCATATATTTT	CASSESMGNTIYF
.	TRBV18	TRBD1	TRBJ1-5	TGTGCCAGCTCCCCACAGGGCGGGACAGGGGAAAATCAGCCCCAGCATTTT	CASSPQGGTGENQPQHF
.	TRBV19	.	TRBJ1-2	TGTGCCAGTAGTAATTCTGCCCGCAACTATGGCTACACCTTC	CASSNSARNYGYTF
.	TRBV5-1	.	TRBJ1-1	TGCGCCAGCAGCTTAGGGCACAGGGACTTGATCACTGAAGCTTTCTTT	CASSLGHRDLITEAFF
few	TRBV5-1	TRBD2	TRBJ2-1	TGCGCCAGCAGTCAGACTAGCGGGAGGATCCTCTACAATGAGCAGTTCTTC	CASSQTSGRILYNEQFF
.	TRBV5-1	.	TRBJ1-1	TGCGCCAGCAGCCCTGGGGGGGGATCTCCGAACACTGAAGCTTTCTTT	CASSPGGGSPNTEAFF
medium-sized	TRBV9	TRBD2	TRBJ2-1	TGTGCCAGCAGCGGTGGACTAGCGGACCTTGGAGTAAATGAGCAGTTCTTC	CASSGGLADLGVNEQFF
many	TRBV11-3	TRBD1	TRBJ2-7	TGTGCCAGCAGCCCTGCGGACAGGGGGCGGGGCGAGCAGTACTTC	CASSPADRGRGEQYF
.	TRBV19	TRBD2	TRBJ2-1	TGTGCCAGTAGTATAGGTCTAGCGGGACGAGGCAATGAGCAGTTCTTC	CASSIGLAGRGNEQFF
.	TRBV5-1	.	TRBJ1-6	TGCGCCAGCAGCCGCGGACAGAACAATGCCTATAATTCACCCCTCCACTTT	CASSRGQNNAYNSPLHF
few	TRBV28	.	TRBJ1-5	TGTGCCAGCAGCCCCGGGAGGCATGAAGAGCCCCAGCATTTT	CASSPGRHEEPQHF
.	TRBV11-3	TRBD1	TRBJ1-4	TGTGCCAGCAGCTCCCACAGGGGGCTTCGTGAAAAACTGTTTTTT	CASSSHRGLREKLFF
.	TRBV30	.	TRBJ1-3	TGTGCCTGGAGTCGGGGAGGCTCTGGAAACACCATATATTTT	CAWSRGGSGNTIYF
.	TRBV30	TRBD1	TRBJ1-1	TGTGCCTGGAAGGTGCCAGGGGGACCCTGGAGTGGGGCTTTCTTT	CAWKVPGGPWSGAFF